Presented here are 23 T cell receptor beta chains from one specimen sequenced in a study of T cell clonality in common variable immunodeficiency. Findings and limits, study-wide: Fewer deletions and N-nucleotide insertions were reportedly seen in common variable immunodeficiency TCR beta sequences.

No antigen is known for these receptors. Libraries were prepared by immunoSEQ multiplex PCR; TCRdb keeps only in-frame clonotypes and omits some of them. The sample includes around 19,000 clones, none of them occurring once. The sample consisted of peripheral blood mononuclear cells. These receptors all stem from a human donor with common variable immunodeficiency.

At least ten counts were recorded for this clone. Read coverage stops 3 residues before the CDR3 terminus; the germline J gene supplies the remainder. V gene TRBV5-1 combines with J gene TRBJ2-7, with 7 nucleotides matching TRBD1. With V trimmed by 2 bases and J by 0 bases, 5 bases remained unmatched. The length of the CDR3 is 15 residues. Germline loops: CDR1 SGHRS, CDR2 YFSETQ. The sequenced CDR3 bases are TGCGCCAGCAGCTTAATGACAGGGAGCTCCTACGAG. Translating it yields CASSLMTGSSYE. The whole CDR3 is CASSLMTGSSYEQYF. Full variable domain (missing parts from reference TRBV5-1 and TRBJ2-7): KAGVTQTPRYLIKTRGQQVTLSCSPISGHRSVSWYQQTPGQGLQFLFEYFSETQRNKGNFPGRFSGRQFSNSRSEMNVSTLELGDSALYLCASSLMTGSSYEQYFGPGTRLTVT.

This clone was detected a few times. The read ends 3 residues early relative to the CDR3; the germline J gene fills the gap. The chain uses TRBV2 and TRBJ2-7, with 9 bases lining up with TRBD2. Germline CDR1 and CDR2: SNHLY and FYNNEI. The length of the CDR3 is 15 residues. V lost 1 base and J lost 5; bases outside the gene matches: 6. CDR3: CASSEVGGGVHEQYF. CDR3 bases read: TGTGCCAGCAGTGAAGTGGGCGGGGGGGTTCACGAG.

A few counts support this clone. From the germline J gene comes the end of the CDR3, since the read stops 3 residues before it. This chain links TRBV19 with TRBJ2-7; 11 nucleotides line up with TRBD1. The CDR3 has 16 residues. Germline CDR1 and CDR2: LNHDA and SQIVND (reference sequence). Unmatched junction bases numbered 6, after V lost 0 bases and J lost 5 bases. This chain's CDR3 is CASSIDPGQGVNEQYF. The sequenced part of the CDR3 DNA is TGTGCCAGTAGTATAGATCCGGGACAGGGGGTCAACGAG.

This clone was seen a handful of times. The read ends 3 residues early relative to the CDR3; the germline J gene fills the gap. The genes are TRBV7-2 and TRBJ2-7, with D tentatively TRBD1 (6 bases). V dropped 1 base and J dropped 6 bases, with 13 bases sitting between them. CDR3 length: 14 amino acids. The germline V gene has CDR1 SGHTA and CDR2 FQGNSA. The chain's CDR3 is CASSLDRVMSEQYF. CDR3 DNA, as far as it was read: TGTGCCAGCAGCTTAGACAGGGTTATGAGCGAG.

This clone was recorded many times. The read is 3 residues too short to cover the CDR3 end, so that end is filled in from the germline J gene. The chain combines TRBV10-3 with TRBJ2-7; maybe TRBD1 (6 bases). Per germline, CDR1 ENHRY and CDR2 SYGVKD. V lost 2 bases to trimming and J lost 2 bases, with 16 bases between them. The CDR3 loop spans 16 amino acids. CDR3 in amino acids: CAISEEGDGEAYEQYF. The sequenced part of the CDR3 DNA is TGTGCCATCAGTGAGGAGGGGGACGGAGAAGCCTACGAG.

This clone was seen ten or more times. The observed sequence ends 3 residues before the CDR3 terminus, with the missing tail filled in from the germline J gene. V and J are TRBV5-6 and TRBJ2-2; 9 bases are a match to TRBD1. From germline, CDR1 is SGHDT and CDR2 YYEEEE. The CDR3 loop spans 15 amino acids. V shed 4 bases and J 5 bases; nucleotides not matched to a gene: 6. The DNA read from the CDR3 is TGTGCCAGCAGCATACAGGGGGCGCGGACCGGGGAG. Translating gives CASSIQGARTGE. The entire CDR3 is CASSIQGARTGELFF.

To note about this clone: Coverage ceases 3 residues before the CDR3 finishes, and the germline J gene fills in the end. The chain is built from TRBV5-1 and TRBJ2-1, with TRBD2 identical over 11 bases. There are 15 residues in the CDR3. Germline V gene data show CDR1 as SGHRS and CDR2 as YFSETQ. Unmatched junction bases numbered 6, after V lost 3 bases and J lost 7 bases. Incomplete CDR3 DNA: TGCGCCAGCAGCTCTTTAGCGGGAGGGCCGAATGAG. It codes for CASSSLAGGPNE. The full CDR3 protein is CASSSLAGGPNEQFF.

Comment on this clone: The missing CDR3 end, 3 residues past where the read stops, is filled in from the germline J gene. The chain links TRBV6-2 or TRBV6-3 to TRBJ2-7; 7 bases line up with TRBD1. Germline lookup yields CDR1 MNHEY and CDR2 SVGEGT. The J segment lost 2 bases and the V segment lost 6 bases, leaving 7 bases of the junction unmatched. The CDR3 is 14 amino acids. The DNA read from the CDR3 is TGTGCCAGCAGGACCGACAGGGCCCCCTACGAG. Amino acid sequence: CASRTDRAPYE. Given in full, the CDR3 is CASRTDRAPYEQYF.

This clone has a handful of counts. The CDR3 end falls 3 residues outside the read, so it is completed with the germline J gene. V gene TRBV5-6 combines with J gene TRBJ2-1; 7 bases align to TRBD1. The CDR3 consists of 15 residues. Germline CDR1 SGHDT, CDR2 YYEEEE. V lost 3 bases and J lost 6; bases outside the gene matches: 9. The CDR3 loop reads CASSWGQYKSNEQFF. The sequenced CDR3 bases are TGTGCCAGCAGCTGGGGACAGTACAAGAGCAATGAG.

This clone was detected many times. The sequenced fragment ends 3 residues before the CDR3 boundary, so the rest is inferred from the germline J gene. This chain connects TRBV30 to TRBJ2-1; 9 bases match TRBD2. The CDR3 runs 16 residues. J gave up 5 bases and V 0 bases, and 8 bases lay outside the gene matches. Germline V lookup: CDR1 GTSNPN, CDR2 SVGIG (reference sequence). The sequenced CDR3 bases are TGTGCCTGGAGTGTATACGGCGGCGGGAGGGACAATGAG. Its protein product is CAWSVYGGGRDNE. The complete CDR3 protein is CAWSVYGGGRDNEQFF.

This clone showed up many times. The read gets to within 3 residues of the CDR3 end, and the germline J gene fills in the rest. The chain recombines TRBV29-1 with TRBJ2-2, with TRBD2 matching 13 bases. The CDR3 runs 14 residues. CDR1 is SQVTM and CDR2 is ANQGSEA in the germline V gene. The V gene end was trimmed by 7 bases and the J gene end by 5 bases; junction bases not matched to a gene: 4. CDR3 loop: CSAPGLAGTGELFF. Incomplete CDR3 DNA: TGCAGCGCTCCGGGACTAGCGGGAACCGGGGAG.

This clone was counted ten times or more. Sequencing ends 3 residues short of the CDR3 end; the germline J gene provides the rest. This chain joins TRBV5-1 and TRBJ2-1, with a weak D call TRBD1 (6 bases). Between the trimmed V and J ends, which lost 7 bases and 0 bases, there was a span of 11 bases. Germline assignment: CDR1 SGHRS and CDR2 YFSETQ. The CDR3 is 14 residues long. The CDR3 DNA, read in part, is TGCGCCAGCTTCGACAGGAGCTCCTACAATGAG. Its protein product is CASFDRSSYNE. The entire CDR3 protein reads CASFDRSSYNEQFF.

With regard to this clone: Read coverage stops 3 residues before the CDR3 terminus; the germline J gene supplies the remainder. This chain uses TRBV20-1 with TRBJ1-2; tentatively, D is TRBD1 (6 bases). The ends were cut back, 1 base at V and 5 bases at J, with 11 bases in the middle. In germline, CDR1 is DFQATT, CDR2 SNEGSKA (reference sequence). There are 13 residues in the CDR3. The CDR3 sequence is CSARVPRGYGYTF. The CDR3 DNA, read in part, is TGCAGTGCTAGAGTGCCGAGGGGGTATGGC.

This clone was detected many times. Partial CDR3 DNA: TGCGCCAGCAGCCTGGACGGTAGCAATCAGCCC. Its translation is CASSLDGSNQP. The entire CDR3 protein is CASSLDGSNQPQHF. The rearrangement uses TRBV5-1 and TRBJ1-5; D unresolved. The read terminates 3 residues ahead of where the CDR3 ends, so the germline J gene completes it. Trimming removed 4 bases at V and 0 bases at J, with 8 bases between. This CDR3 contains 14 residues. Looked up from germline, CDR1 is SGHRS and CDR2 is YFSETQ.

This clone showed up just a few times. CDR3 bases read: TGTGCCAGCAGTGAATCAGGGCGTCGCGGC. Its protein is CASSESGRRG. The full CDR3 is CASSESGRRGYTF. This rearrangement joins TRBV6-4 to TRBJ1-2, with a tentative D call TRBD1 (5 bases). The read falls 3 residues short of the CDR3 end, and the missing part is taken from the germline J gene. Looked up from germline, CDR1 is MRHNA and CDR2 is SNTAGT. This CDR3 contains 13 residues.

This clone was seen ten or more times. The missing CDR3 end, 3 residues past where the read stops, is filled in from the germline J gene. This rearrangement joins TRBV2 to TRBJ2-2, with D unclear. CDR1 SNHLY and CDR2 FYNNEI come from the germline V gene. Deletions cut 5 bases from V and 7 bases from J, with 14 bases between. CDR3 length: 14 residues. CDR3 DNA (partial): TGTGCCAGCAGTTTAGTTCCCAATGACGGGGAG. It yields the protein CASSLVPNDGE. The whole CDR3 is CASSLVPNDGELFF.

The table lists this clone with a few counts. Germline is not matched at one junction end, which may reflect a read error. Here the CDR3 reads CAISSRDTAYEQYF. The sequenced part of the CDR3 DNA is TGCGCCATCAGCTCCCGGGACACGGCCTACGAG. The chain combines TRBV5-1 with TRBJ2-7; D may be TRBD1 (6 bases). The sequenced fragment ends 3 residues before the CDR3 boundary, so the rest is inferred from the germline J gene. The CDR3 extends over 14 amino acids. Germline V gives CDR1 SGHRS, CDR2 YFSETQ.

This clone has a count of ten or more. The read halts 3 residues ahead of the CDR3 end, with the missing end drawn from the germline J gene. This chain connects TRBV29-1 to TRBJ2-5; 8 positions agree with TRBD2. V lost 6 bases, J lost 5 bases, and 5 bases stayed unmatched. This CDR3 is built from 12 residues. The germline V gene encodes CDR1 SQVTM and CDR2 ANQGSEA. CDR3 in amino acids: CSVSGSWETQYF. CDR3 bases read: TGCAGCGTGAGCGGGAGTTGGGAGACC. The full variable domain, with the rest looked up from reference TRBV29-1 and TRBJ2-5, is SAVISQKPSRDICQRGTSLTIQCQVDSQVTMMFWYRQQPGQSLTLIATANQGSEATYESGFVIDKFPISRPNLTFSTLTVSNMSPEDSSIYLCSVSGSWETQYFGPGTRLLVL.

This clone was counted a few times. From the germline J gene comes the end of the CDR3, since the read stops 3 residues before it. The V and J genes are TRBV7-2 and TRBJ2-1, with D perhaps TRBD1 (5 bases). V was shortened by 1 base and J by 6 bases, with 13 bases between the two germline ends. The CDR3 length is 15 residues. From germline, CDR1 is SGHTA and CDR2 FQGNSA. The CDR3 loop is CASSLGQGSLNEQFF. CDR3 DNA, as far as it was read: TGTGCCAGCAGCTTAGGCCAGGGAAGTCTCAATGAG.

This clone was seen only a few times. The DNA ends 3 residues before the CDR3 does, and the rest of the CDR3 is filled in from the germline J gene. The rearrangement joins TRBV20-1 to TRBJ2-7; D is ambiguous. The CDR3 covers 12 residues. The ends were cut back, 0 bases at V and 4 bases at J, with 7 bases in the middle. Per germline, CDR1 DFQATT and CDR2 SNEGSKA (reference sequence). CDR3 sequence reads: CSARDQGYEQYF. CDR3 bases read: TGCAGTGCTAGAGATCAAGGGTACGAG.

This clone came up many times. The CDR3 end falls 3 residues outside the read, so it is completed with the germline J gene. The chain uses TRBV6-1 and TRBJ2-1; 10 bases are shared with TRBD2. CDR1 is MNHNS and CDR2 is SASEGT in the germline V gene. Unmatched junction bases numbered 6, after V lost 4 bases and J lost 3 bases. The CDR3 consists of 16 residues. The CDR3 DNA, read in part, is TGTGCCAGCAGTGCTATAGCGGGAGGCCGCTACAATGAG. It is translated as CASSAIAGGRYNE. In full, the CDR3 is CASSAIAGGRYNEQFF.

This clone appeared a few times. From the germline J gene comes the end of the CDR3, since the read stops 3 residues before it. V is TRBV7-6 and J is TRBJ2-1; perhaps TRBD1 as D (6 bases). The CDR3 loop spans 15 amino acids. V was trimmed by 4 bases and J by 3 bases, leaving 13 bases between them. Germline CDR1 reads SGHVS; CDR2 reads FNYEAQ. CDR3 loop: CASSSGQIRYNEQFF. The sequenced CDR3 bases are TGTGCCAGCAGCTCCGGACAGATTCGCTACAATGAG.

Comments on this clone: The CDR3 end falls 3 residues outside the read, so it is completed with the germline J gene. The V and J genes are TRBV7-2 and TRBJ1-1; D remains ambiguous. Trimming cost V 3 bases and J 1 base, with 6 bases left between them. The germline gives CDR1 SGHTA, CDR2 FQGNSA. CDR3 length: 13 residues. Partial CDR3 DNA: TGTGCCAGCAGCTTCAACAGGAACACTGAA. It is translated as CASSFNRNTE. The entire CDR3 is CASSFNRNTEAFF.